This T cell receptor beta chain originates from a study of long-term antiretroviral therapy in people with HIV. Looking at the study overall: About a decade before 2015, the earliest samples were taken when ART was typically delayed. Broader study findings: Specimen acquisition occurred between 2004 and 2017, potentially under older ART regimens. Upon ART, diversity increased but remained lower than transplant donor controls.

Germline V gives CDR1 SGHTS, CDR2 YDEGEE. The CDR3 spans 15 residues. V was trimmed by 2 bases and J by 7 bases, leaving 18 bases between them. It was version v3.0 of the immunoSEQ assay that was run at survey level. A per-sample goal of about 40,000-55,000 T-cell genomes was targeted by sequencing. Produced via immunoSEQ multiplex PCR; TCRdb's table is partial and in-frame only. Of 15,000 or so clones listed, around 80% were seen once; the top ten hold around 6.8%. About this clone: Its specificity is unknown.

The rearrangement joins TRBV5-8 to TRBJ1-1; D is undetermined. The specimen comprised unsorted PBMCs, sampled 0.4 years after starting antiretroviral therapy. The sequence came from a man aged 25-40 years with HIV. The CDR3 spells CASSLPSWGSGEAFF. For the CDR3, the DNA is TGTGCCAGCAGCTTACCTAGCTGGGGATCAGGTGAAGCTTTCTTT.